These 15 T cell receptor beta chains came from one sample sequenced in a study of blood T cell repertoires in COVID-19 (dated by TCRdb to 2018 to 2020). Library prep was done by the immunoSEQ multiplex PCR assay. Held by TCRdb, this immuneACCESS table contains in-frame sequences only and omits some clones. Under half of the omission traces to an unresolved V gene where checked; the cause of the rest is unknown. The sample table contains around 30,000 clones; only one count was recorded for roughly 80% of them. Over 12% of the sample is taken by the ten largest. The sample was peripheral blood. Receptors were obtained from a man older than 75 with active or convalescent COVID-19.

This clone was recorded at least ten times. The rearrangement uses TRBV28 and TRBJ1-2; D possibly corresponds to TRBD1 (5 bases). V lost 4 bases and J 5 bases, leaving 17 bases between the germline ends. CDR3 length equals 15 residues. CDR1 and CDR2 from the germline V gene are MDHEN and SYDVKM. The CDR3 loop is CASSSLGLFLYGYTF. CDR3 in DNA: TGTGCCAGCAGTTCATTGGGACTGTTCCTGTATGGCTACACCTTC.

J is TRBJ2-7 and V is TRBV19; 7 bases match TRBD2. V gave up 3 bases and J gave up 5 bases; unmatched junction bases: 10. Germline CDR1 reads LNHDA; CDR2 reads SQIVND (reference sequence). The CDR3 contains 15 residues. In nucleotides, the CDR3 is TGTGCCAGTAGTATCCGGGAGGCCCACTTAAACGAGCAGTACTTC. Its protein is CASSIREAHLNEQYF.

The rearrangement joins TRBV18 to TRBJ2-1, with 8 bases that match TRBD2. Germline V gene sequence: CDR1 KGHSH, CDR2 LQKENI. This CDR3 has 15 residues. With 8 bases clipped from V and 7 bases from J, the junction kept 13 bases outside the gene matches. The CDR3 DNA reads TGTGCCAGCGCCCTTCAAGCGGGAGCGGGGAATGAGCAGTTCTTC. The encoded protein is CASALQAGAGNEQFF.

V usage is TRBV29-1 and J usage is TRBJ2-3; D gene unclear. Germline V lookup: CDR1 SQVTM, CDR2 ANQGSEA. The CDR3 runs to 10 residues. The CDR3 DNA reads as TGCAGTTCAGACACAGATACGCAGTATTTT. Translating gives CSSDTDTQYF.

This chain uses TRBV5-1 with TRBJ2-7, with 9 bases fitting TRBD2. With V trimmed by 7 bases and J by 0 bases, 11 bases remained unmatched. This CDR3 has 16 amino acids. The V gene's germline CDR1 is SGHRS and CDR2 YFSETQ. CDR3 DNA: TGCGCCAGCGGGGCCTCTAGCGGGGCGGGCTCCTACGAGCAGTACTTC. Translation: CASGASSGAGSYEQYF.

This rearrangement joins TRBV30 to TRBJ1-4; D unresolved. V lost 2 bases and J lost 0, with 7 bases in between. The CDR3 has 14 residues. Germline loops: CDR1 GTSNPN, CDR2 SVGIG (reference sequence). CDR3 amino acids: CAWSRVATNEKLFF. In DNA form, the CDR3 reads TGTGCCTGGAGTCGCGTTGCAACTAATGAAAAACTGTTTTTT. Looking up the rest from reference TRBV30 and TRBJ1-4 gives the full variable domain: SQTIHQWPATLVQPVGSPLSLECTVEGTSNPNLYWYRQAAGRGLQLLFYSVGIGQISSEVPQNLSASRPQDRQFILSSKKLLLSDSGFYLCAWSRVATNEKLFFGSGTQLSVL.

The CDR3 loop is CASSSSGTGPETQYF. DNA for the CDR3: TGTGCCAGCAGCTCAAGCGGGACGGGCCCAGAGACCCAGTACTTC. V usage is TRBV7-3 and J usage is TRBJ2-5; TRBD2 matches at 7 bases. V trimming: 4 bases; J trimming: 4 bases; junction bases outside the gene matches: 9. CDR3 length: 15 amino acids. CDR1 SGHTA and CDR2 FQGTGA come from the germline V gene.

The chain is built from TRBV10-3 and TRBJ1-6, with 8 positions matching TRBD1. This CDR3 comprises 14 residues. Looked up from germline, CDR1 is ENHRY and CDR2 is SYGVKD. Trimming removed 0 bases from V and 11 bases from J; junction bases left unmatched: 3. This CDR3 is CAISESTGETPLHF. The CDR3 bases are TGTGCCATCAGTGAGTCGACAGGGGAGACACCCCTCCACTTT.

The table lists this clone with a count of one. The CDR3 bases are TGTGCCAGCAGCTTGTTTTATCGGGAAGAGACCCAGTACTTC. It translates to CASSLFYREETQYF. The chain recombines TRBV5-6 with TRBJ2-5, with D uncertain. CDR1 and CDR2 (germline): SGHDT, YYEEEE. The length of the CDR3 is 14 residues. The V end was cut by 1 base, the J end by 3 bases, with 10 bases between.

The sample holds one count of this clone. The V call is TRBV7-8, the J call TRBJ2-7, with D perhaps matching TRBD1 (6 bases). This CDR3 spans 15 amino acids. Deletions cut 0 bases from V and 1 base from J, with 10 bases between. From germline, CDR1 is SGHVS and CDR2 FQNEAQ. CDR3 DNA sequence: TGTGCCAGCAGCTTAGCGCATACAGGGTCCTACGAGCAGTACTTC. Translation gives CASSLAHTGSYEQYF.

This clone showed up just a few times. V usage is TRBV2 and J usage is TRBJ2-7; the match to TRBD2 covers 10 bases. This CDR3 spans 13 amino acids. J lost 2 bases, V lost 8 bases, and 3 bases had no gene match. In germline, CDR1 is SNHLY, CDR2 FYNNEI. DNA of the CDR3: TGTGCCAGCTACGGACTAGCGGCCTACGAGCAGTACTTC. Translating gives CASYGLAAYEQYF.

The genes are TRBV28 and TRBJ1-6; TRBD1 matches 8 bases. CDR3 length: 15 amino acids. The trim removed 2 bases at V and 7 bases at J, leaving 4 bases unmatched. Germline assignment: CDR1 MDHEN and CDR2 SYDVKM. The DNA for the CDR3 is TGTGCCAGCAGTTTACTGGACAGGGTGAATTCACCCCTCCACTTT. Translation: CASSLLDRVNSPLHF.

The chain combines TRBV28 with TRBJ2-2; D unclear. Germline values: CDR1 MDHEN, CDR2 SYDVKM. This CDR3 spans 14 amino acids. The V gene lost 1 base and the J gene lost 4 bases, with 7 bases spanning the gap. The CDR3 loop reads CASSLFPGTGELFF. In DNA, the CDR3 is TGTGCCAGCAGTTTATTTCCGGGCACCGGGGAGCTGTTTTTT.

The V and J genes are TRBV27 and TRBJ1-6; 9 bases are shared with TRBD1. The CDR3 totals 14 residues. Germline-derived CDR1 and CDR2 are MNHEY and SMNVEV (reference sequence). Trimming at V came to 6 bases and at J to 10 bases, leaving 7 bases not matched to a gene. CDR3: CASRSTGGWSPLHF. The CDR3 bases are TGTGCCAGCAGATCTACAGGGGGCTGGTCACCCCTCCACTTT.

The chain couples TRBV24-1 to TRBJ2-2; D perhaps matches TRBD1 (5 bases). V was pared by 1 base and J by 3 bases, with 11 bases between. This CDR3 spans 16 amino acids. Germline CDR1 reads KGHDR; CDR2 reads SFDVKD. The CDR3 nucleotides are TGTGCCACCAGTGATTTATCGGACATGGACACCGGGGAGCTGTTTTTT. Its protein is CATSDLSDMDTGELFF.